This passage covers 15 T cell receptor beta chains from one sample sequenced in a study of cytomegalovirus exposure and HLA in healthy donors. PCR employed 60 Vbeta and 13 Jbeta primers. Assay used: immunoSEQ multiplex PCR; TCRdb lists only in-frame clones, some missing. There are approximately 150,000 clones in the sample; about three quarters occur only once, and 1.7% lies in the top ten. Sequencing was done on a sample of PBMCs. Receptor source: a woman aged 30 to 39 in good health and CMV-seronegative.

This clone came up once. The rearrangement joins TRBV2 to TRBJ1-4; possibly TRBD1 for D (6 bases). The germline V and J ends were trimmed by 7 bases and 3 bases, with 9 bases remaining between them. Germline V CDR1 and CDR2: SNHLY, FYNNEI. CDR3 length equals 13 residues. As DNA, the CDR3 is TGTGCCAGCAAAGGACAGTCTAATGAAAAACTGTTTTTT. Its protein is CASKGQSNEKLFF.

The rearrangement links TRBV7-2 to TRBJ1-2; perhaps TRBD1 as D (5 bases). Germline V gene data show CDR1 as SGHTA and CDR2 as FQGNSA. Trimming cost V 4 bases and J 8 bases, with 14 bases left between them. The CDR3 length is 13 residues. CDR3 bases: TGTGCCAGCAGCTCCGGGCCTCAGGGAGGCTACACCTTC. Translation gives CASSSGPQGGYTF. Full variable domain (remainder filled in from reference TRBV7-2 and TRBJ1-2): GAGVSQSPSNKVTEKGKDVELRCDPISGHTALYWYRQSLGQGLEFLIYFQGNSAPDKSGLPSDRFSAERTGGSVSTLTIQRTQQEDSAVYLCASSSGPQGGYTFGSGTRLTVV.

This chain connects TRBV28 to TRBJ2-1, with TRBD1 as a possible D gene (6 bases). This CDR3 is 15 amino acids long. The germline CDR1 and CDR2 sequences are MDHEN and SYDVKM. V was clipped by 3 bases and J by 2 bases, with 11 bases between them. DNA of the CDR3: TGTGCCAGCAGTTTTTTAAAGGGGGCCTACAATGAGCAGTTCTTC. Translated: CASSFLKGAYNEQFF. Filled out from reference TRBV28 and TRBJ2-1, the complete variable domain reads DVKVTQSSRYLVKRTGEKVFLECVQDMDHENMFWYRQDPGLGLRLIYFSYDVKMKEKGDIPEGYSVSREKKERFSLILESASTNQTSMYLCASSFLKGAYNEQFFGPGTRLTVL.

The rearrangement joins TRBV27 to TRBJ1-1; 8 positions agree with TRBD1. The CDR3 consists of 15 residues. V gave up 2 bases and J gave up 5 bases; unmatched junction bases: 7. Germline CDR1 is MNHEY and CDR2 is SMNVEV (reference sequence). CDR3 amino acids: CASSLLRGRGTEAFF. As DNA, the CDR3 is TGTGCCAGCAGTTTACTCAGGGGGCGAGGTACTGAAGCTTTCTTT.

The J gene is TRBJ2-5, the V gene TRBV28; TRBD1 matches 12 bases. The length of the CDR3 is 16 residues. The V segment lost 4 bases and the J segment 5 bases; nucleotides outside the gene matches: 8. Germline V gives CDR1 MDHEN, CDR2 SYDVKM. CDR3 bases: TGTGCCAGCAGTTCGGCGGGACAGGGGGCCGGGGAGACCCAGTACTTC. It is translated as CASSSAGQGAGETQYF.

A few counts support this clone. CDR3 DNA: TGCGCCAGCAGCGATGGGGGACTAGCTTTTTTCGACGAGCAGTACTTC. It yields the protein CASSDGGLAFFDEQYF. This sequence joins TRBV5-1 and TRBJ2-7, with 9 nucleotides matching TRBD2. CDR1 and CDR2 (germline): SGHRS, YFSETQ. The CDR3 has 16 amino acids. V shed 4 bases, J shed 5 bases, and the junction held 13 bases outside the gene matches.

The CDR3 reads CASSSRDRGYYEQYF. The CDR3 DNA sequence: TGTGCCAGCAGTTCCCGGGACAGGGGCTACTACGAGCAGTACTTC. This chain links TRBV28 with TRBJ2-7, with 10 nucleotides matching TRBD1. In germline, CDR1 is MDHEN, CDR2 SYDVKM. This CDR3 is 15 amino acids long. With V trimmed by 4 bases and J by 3 bases, 6 bases remained unmatched.

This chain uses TRBV7-6 with TRBJ1-3; D uncertain. This CDR3 contains 13 residues. V lost 2 bases and J lost 3, with 5 bases in between. The germline V gene has CDR1 SGHVS and CDR2 FNYEAQ. The CDR3 here is CASSLTVGNTIYF. The CDR3 nucleotides read TGTGCCAGCAGCTTAACAGTTGGAAACACCATATATTTT.

The J gene is TRBJ1-1, the V gene TRBV9, with TRBD1 identical over 7 bases. Germline loops: CDR1 SGDLS, CDR2 YYNGEE. This CDR3 region has 14 residues. V was clipped by 4 bases and J by 6 bases; unmatched bases: 9. This CDR3 reads CASSLLTGFSEAFF. The CDR3 nucleotides are TGTGCCAGCAGCCTTCTGACAGGGTTTTCTGAAGCTTTCTTT.

The chain has TRBV7-6 and TRBJ2-2, with D unclear. This CDR3 region has 12 residues. The V and J ends lost 5 bases and 9 bases respectively, with 10 bases between them. The V gene's germline CDR1 is SGHVS and CDR2 FNYEAQ. DNA of the CDR3: TGTGCCAGCAGCCCCCAGGCCTGGGAGCTGTTTTTT. Translation: CASSPQAWELFF.

V usage is TRBV25-1 and J usage is TRBJ2-7; a possible D gene is TRBD2 (7 bases). Germline assignment: CDR1 MGHDK and CDR2 SYGVNS. V gave up 6 bases and J gave up 0 bases, with 15 bases separating them. CDR3 length: 15 amino acids. This CDR3 is CASRLGGPSSYEQYF. The CDR3 DNA follows: TGTGCCAGCAGACTGGGGGGGCCGAGCTCCTACGAGCAGTACTTC.

The J gene is TRBJ1-2, the V gene TRBV7-2, with a possible D match to TRBD1 (6 bases). V lost 2 bases and J lost 4, with 20 bases in between. This CDR3 region has 17 residues. Germline V lookup: CDR1 SGHTA, CDR2 FQGNSA. CDR3 sequence (DNA): TGTGCCAGCAGCTTACAATCTGGACAGCGAACCCCCTATGGCTACACCTTC. This translates into CASSLQSGQRTPYGYTF.

The V gene is TRBV27, the J gene TRBJ1-5; D is ambiguous. The CDR3 runs to 14 residues. Trimming pared 6 bases from V and 2 bases from J, leaving 11 bases between. The germline CDR1 and CDR2 sequences are MNHEY and SMNVEV (reference sequence). The CDR3 protein is CASRLVRGNQPQHF. CDR3 DNA: TGTGCCAGCAGACTCGTTCGGGGCAATCAGCCCCAGCATTTT.

V gene TRBV7-3 combines with J gene TRBJ2-1; 10 bases agree with TRBD2. The CDR3 has 17 residues. Trimming took 3 bases from V and 9 from J; bases not matched to a gene: 14. The V gene's germline CDR1 is SGHTA and CDR2 FQGTGA. The DNA for the CDR3 is TGTGCCAGCAGCTTGTATCGGAGCGGGGGGGCGGGCGGTGAGCAGTTCTTC. Translated, it gives CASSLYRSGGAGGEQFF.

The V call is TRBV4-2, the J call TRBJ1-2; D remains unclear. CDR1 and CDR2 from the germline V gene are LGHNA and YNFKEQ. Trimming removed 4 bases from V and 7 bases from J, with 19 bases in between. The length of the CDR3 is 15 residues. As DNA, the CDR3 is TGTGCCAGCAGCCTACCTGGGCGGGCGCCCAGTGGCTACACCTTC. Its protein is CASSLPGRAPSGYTF.